What follows are 3 T cell receptor beta chains derived from one specimen sequenced in a study of early T cells in non-severe SARS-CoV-2 infection. TCRdb ran MiXCR on the 5' RACE reads and lists one entry per CDR3 protein. The data show tens of thousands of distinct CDR3 sequences, with roughly an eighth seen just once and 4.5% to 7% held by the top ten. Sequencing was performed on whole blood. The source of these receptors is an adult who was a healthcare worker with PCR-confirmed SARS-CoV-2 infection or an uninfected control (not recorded which).

This clonotype came up a few times. The chain joins TRBV7-6 to TRBJ2-3; TRBD1 aligns across 7 bases. CDR1 SGHVS and CDR2 FNYEAQ come from the germline V gene. V was clipped by 5 bases and J by 0 bases; unmatched bases: 8. The CDR3 is made up of 16 amino acids. CDR3 nucleotides: TGTGCCAGCAGCCTCCGACAGGGCCAGAGCACAGATACGCAGTATTTT. Its protein product is CASSLRQGQSTDTQYF.

The table lists this clonotype with a few counts. The chain couples TRBV18 to TRBJ1-1; D remains unclear. There are 14 residues in the CDR3. Trimming took 0 bases from V and 1 from J, leaving 6 bases between them. Germline lookup yields CDR1 KGHSH and CDR2 LQKENI. The chain's CDR3 is CASSPPLGNTEAFF. The CDR3 DNA is TGTGCCAGCTCACCACCGTTAGGGAACACTGAAGCTTTCTTT.

This clonotype was counted between two and nine times. The V and J genes are TRBV12-3 or TRBV12-4 and TRBJ1-1; perhaps TRBD1 as D (5 bases). The length of the CDR3 is 14 residues. Between the trimmed V and J ends, which lost 7 bases and 5 bases, there was a span of 17 bases. CDR3 residues: CASIPGGRMTEAFF. The CDR3, as DNA: TGTGCCAGCATCCCGGGGGGTCGGATGACTGAAGCTTTCTTT.